This passage covers 25 T cell receptor beta chains from one sample sequenced in a study of shared clonotypes between healthy human individuals (dated by TCRdb to about 2020). The receptor library was made with the immunoSEQ multiplex PCR assay. Not all clones reach the TCRdb copy of this immuneACCESS table, which keeps in-frame sequences only. Checked studies attribute under half of the gap to unresolved V genes and leave the rest unexplained. Here the sample has about 480,000 clones; 70% to 80% occur a single time. In total, the top ten clones hold approximately 12% of the sample. The sample taken for sequencing was PBMCs. All receptors derive from a woman aged 35 to 49 in good health. Some clones in this sample may be carry-over from other donors' samples.

This chain links TRBV14 with TRBJ2-7; 8 positions match TRBD2. Germline V gene data show CDR1 as SGHDN and CDR2 as FVKESK. The CDR3 has 14 residues. V trimming: 4 bases; J trimming: 13 bases; junction bases outside the gene matches: 15. The CDR3 region has the DNA TGTGCCAGCAGCCCGGCGGGGGGCGGAACCGCGAGCTACTTC. This gives the protein CASSPAGGGTASYF. Using reference TRBV14 and TRBJ2-7 for the parts outside the CDR3, the full variable domain is EAGVTQFPSHSVIEKGQTVTLRCDPISGHDNLYWYRRVMGKEIKFLLHFVKESKQDESGMPNNRFLAERTGGTYSTLKVQPAELEDSGVYFCASSPAGGGTASYFGPGTRLTVT.

Notes on this clone: Other DNA sequences in the same sample also yield this CDR3. The CDR3 nucleotides read TGTGCCAGCTCACCGAGGGCCGGGGAGCTGTTTTTT. It codes for CASSPRAGELFF. The rearrangement uses TRBV18 and TRBJ2-2; tentative D call: TRBD2 (5 bases). The germline CDR1 and CDR2 sequences are KGHSH and LQKENI. V lost 3 bases, J lost 6 bases, and 5 bases lay in between. This CDR3 region has 12 residues.

The V and J genes are TRBV6-6 and TRBJ2-3; 9 bases fit TRBD1. The germline CDR1 and CDR2 sequences are MNHNY and SVGAGI (reference sequence). The CDR3 loop spans 16 amino acids. The V gene end was trimmed by 6 bases and the J gene end by 1 base; junction bases not matched to a gene: 8. Here the CDR3 reads CASRPGQGSGTDTQYF. The CDR3 coding sequence is TGTGCCAGCAGGCCGGGACAGGGATCAGGCACAGATACGCAGTATTTT.

The chain recombines TRBV5-8 with TRBJ2-1; 7 bases line up with TRBD2. Trimming took 7 bases from V and 3 from J; bases not matched to a gene: 13. The CDR3 covers 16 residues. The V gene's germline CDR1 is SGHTS and CDR2 YDEGEE. The CDR3 reads CASGKMSGVGYNEQFF. The CDR3 DNA is TGTGCCAGCGGAAAAATGAGCGGGGTGGGCTACAATGAGCAGTTCTTC.

This clone was observed once. The chain joins TRBV2 to TRBJ2-2, with D unresolved. The CDR3 spans 13 residues. CDR1 and CDR2 from the germline V gene are SNHLY and FYNNEI. V gave up 2 bases and J gave up 6 bases, with 7 bases separating them. The CDR3 protein is CASSESPSGELFF. The CDR3 DNA reads as TGTGCCAGCAGTGAATCGCCTTCCGGGGAGCTGTTTTTT.

This clone was picked up a small number of times. The chain combines TRBV6-5 with TRBJ1-2; the match to TRBD1 covers 8 bases. The CDR3 runs to 14 residues. The junction had 8 bases not matched to a gene; V was cut back by 6 bases and J by 5 bases. The germline V gene has CDR1 MNHEY and CDR2 SVGAGI. The CDR3 DNA follows: TGTGCCAGCAGCGCCTACAGGGGGATGTATGGCTACACCTTC. This sequence encodes CASSAYRGMYGYTF.

In DNA, the CDR3 is TGTGCCAGCAGCTCCCGGACTCAAAATGAGCAGTTCTTC. It codes for CASSSRTQNEQFF. The chain carries TRBV7-3 and TRBJ2-1; D is perhaps TRBD2 (5 bases). Trimming shortened V by 4 bases and J by 7 bases, and 11 bases separated the two germline ends. In germline, CDR1 is SGHTA, CDR2 FQGTGA. The CDR3 length is 13 residues.

This chain joins TRBV5-1 and TRBJ2-3; TRBD1 might be the D (5 bases). CDR1 is SGHRS and CDR2 is YFSETQ in the germline V gene. The CDR3 has 15 amino acids. V gave up 0 bases and J gave up 5 bases, with 13 bases separating them. CDR3 in amino acids: CASSLVRAAEDTQYF. DNA of the CDR3: TGCGCCAGCAGCTTGGTCAGGGCCGCGGAAGATACGCAGTATTTT.

V is TRBV6-6 and J is TRBJ1-5; a weak D match, TRBD1 (5 bases). With 2 bases removed from V and 6 bases from J, the gap between germline ends came to 8 bases. Germline V gene sequence: CDR1 MNHNY, CDR2 SVGAGI (reference sequence). The CDR3 runs 13 residues. The CDR3 here is CASSYGGSQPQHF. For the CDR3, the DNA is TGTGCCAGCAGTTACGGGGGAAGTCAGCCCCAGCATTTT.

The gene calls are TRBV20-1 and TRBJ2-5; 7 bases match TRBD1. CDR1 and CDR2 from the germline V gene are DFQATT and SNEGSKA (reference sequence). The CDR3 extends over 11 amino acids. The CDR3 nucleotides are TGCAGCGGGACAGTGCAAGAGACCCAGTACTTC. It translates to CSGTVQETQYF.

CDR3 sequence reads: CAWMGTSGSQNTGELFF. In DNA form, the CDR3 reads TGTGCCTGGATGGGGACTAGCGGGAGTCAGAACACCGGGGAGCTGTTTTTT. This rearrangement joins TRBV30 to TRBJ2-2, with TRBD2 matching 14 bases. Germline V gene data show CDR1 as GTSNPN and CDR2 as SVGIG (reference sequence). V shed 4 bases, J shed 1 base, and the junction held 5 bases outside the gene matches. CDR3 length equals 17 residues.

The rearrangement joins TRBV7-2 to TRBJ2-2; a weak D match, TRBD1 (6 bases). In germline, CDR1 is SGHTA, CDR2 FQGNSA. The V and J ends lost 1 base and 3 bases respectively, with 15 bases between them. This CDR3 has 17 residues. Written as DNA, the CDR3 is TGTGCCAGCAGCTTAGAGGGGGTGGCTCGGTACACCGGGGAGCTGTTTTTT. Protein: CASSLEGVARYTGELFF.

CDR3 sequence: CSVPGGGLNSYEQYF. In DNA form, the CDR3 reads TGCAGCGTTCCAGGGGGGGGACTCAACTCCTACGAGCAGTACTTC. This chain uses TRBV29-1 with TRBJ2-7; D assignment may be TRBD1 or TRBD2 (7 bases each). V lost 5 bases and J lost 0, with 17 bases in between. Germline CDR1 and CDR2: SQVTM and ANQGSEA. The CDR3 sequence is 15 residues long.

The gene calls are TRBV7-2 and TRBJ2-3; D unclear. CDR3 length: 14 residues. V dropped 1 base and J dropped 3 bases, with 8 bases sitting between them. Germline CDR1 reads SGHTA; CDR2 reads FQGNSA. CDR3 loop: CASSLVYGTDTQYF. As DNA, the CDR3 is TGTGCCAGCAGCTTAGTTTACGGGACAGATACGCAGTATTTT.

V is TRBV6-1 and J is TRBJ2-1; no firm D call. CDR1 is MNHNS, CDR2 SASEGT, per germline. The CDR3 covers 14 residues. V lost 2 bases and J 11 bases, leaving 16 bases between the germline ends. The CDR3 nucleotides read TGTGCCAGCAGTGAAAAGTGGGCCAAGGCCAAGCAGTTCTTC. It specifies CASSEKWAKAKQFF.

This clone was seen more than once but under ten times. V is TRBV10-3 and J is TRBJ2-3; no definite D call. V was pared by 3 bases and J by 4 bases, with 2 bases between. Germline V gene lookup returns CDR1 ENHRY and CDR2 SYGVKD. The CDR3 has 11 residues. DNA of the CDR3: TGTGCCATCAGTGACCCAGATACGCAGTATTTT. It yields the protein CAISDPDTQYF.

In nucleotides, the CDR3 is TGCGCCAGCAGCTTGGCCCCGGCCAAGACCGAAAAACTGTTTTTT. This codes for CASSLAPAKTEKLFF. The rearrangement uses TRBV5-1 and TRBJ1-4; D is ambiguous. Trimming pared 0 bases from V and 8 bases from J, leaving 14 bases between. The CDR3 sequence is 15 residues long. Germline CDR1 is SGHRS and CDR2 is YFSETQ.

This sequence joins TRBV19 and TRBJ1-5; D call uncertain. Trimming cost V 2 bases and J 6 bases, with 5 bases left between them. The CDR3 sequence is 12 residues long. The germline CDR1 and CDR2 sequences are LNHDA and SQIVND (reference sequence). CDR3 amino acids: CASSISGQPQHF. Here the CDR3 DNA reads TGTGCCAGTAGTATAAGCGGTCAGCCCCAGCATTTT.

This sequence joins TRBV28 and TRBJ2-7; TRBD2 might be the D (6 bases). The CDR3 has 15 residues. Trimming cost V 4 bases and J 2 bases, with 15 bases left between them. Germline V gene lookup returns CDR1 MDHEN and CDR2 SYDVKM. CDR3 DNA sequence: TGTGCCAGCAGTTCCCCCGGGACTGGGGCCTACGAGCAGTACTTC. Translating gives CASSSPGTGAYEQYF. The entire variable domain, with the rest obtained from reference TRBV28 and TRBJ2-7, is as follows: DVKVTQSSRYLVKRTGEKVFLECVQDMDHENMFWYRQDPGLGLRLIYFSYDVKMKEKGDIPEGYSVSREKKERFSLILESASTNQTSMYLCASSSPGTGAYEQYFGPGTRLTVT.

V gene TRBV7-3 combines with J gene TRBJ1-4, with TRBD1 matching over 8 bases. V trimming: 4 bases; J trimming: 8 bases; junction bases outside the gene matches: 6. CDR1 is SGHTA, CDR2 FQGTGA, per germline. CDR3 length: 14 amino acids. This chain's CDR3 is CASSWRTGPEKLFF. The CDR3 coding sequence is TGTGCCAGCAGCTGGAGGACAGGGCCGGAAAAACTGTTTTTT.

This clone appeared many times. The rearrangement links TRBV19 to TRBJ2-7; D may match TRBD1 or TRBD2 (5 bases each). Germline assignment: CDR1 LNHDA and CDR2 SQIVND (reference sequence). V was cut by 6 bases and J by 9 bases, with 21 bases left in between. The CDR3 loop spans 14 amino acids. The CDR3 sequence is CASSQPGTFMGQYF. The CDR3, as DNA: TGTGCCAGTAGCCAACCCGGGACCTTTATGGGGCAGTACTTC.

The chain recombines TRBV6-1 with TRBJ1-4, with TRBD1 identical over 11 bases. CDR3 length: 16 amino acids. The V gene end was trimmed by 4 bases and the J gene end by 5 bases; junction bases not matched to a gene: 6. Germline V CDR1 and CDR2: MNHNS, SASEGT. The CDR3 DNA reads as TGTGCCAGCAGTGGGGGACAGGGGGGAGGGAATGAAAAACTGTTTTTT. Its protein is CASSGGQGGGNEKLFF.

This chain uses TRBV27 with TRBJ1-4; TRBD1 matches at 8 bases. Germline assignment: CDR1 MNHEY and CDR2 SMNVEV (reference sequence). V shed 8 bases, J shed 7 bases, and the junction held 6 bases outside the gene matches. The CDR3 covers 13 residues. CDR3: CASGQGLGEKLFF. The CDR3 coding sequence is TGTGCCAGCGGACAGGGTTTGGGTGAAAAACTGTTTTTT.

The chain couples TRBV29-1 to TRBJ2-7, with 11 bases identical to TRBD2. Germline CDR1 is SQVTM and CDR2 is ANQGSEA. J lost 2 bases, V lost 4 bases, and 4 bases had no gene match. The CDR3 spans 14 residues. The chain's CDR3 is CSVATSGSTYEQYF. The CDR3 region has the DNA TGCAGCGTTGCCACTAGCGGGAGTACCTACGAGCAGTACTTC.

The rearrangement links TRBV7-2 to TRBJ1-1, with D tentatively TRBD1 (5 bases). Germline V gives CDR1 SGHTA, CDR2 FQGNSA. V gave up 5 bases and J gave up 6 bases, with 22 bases separating them. The CDR3 is 16 amino acids. As DNA, the CDR3 is TGTGCCAGCAGCCCCGCCCTACCGAGGGGAGACTCTGAAGCTTTCTTT. Translating gives CASSPALPRGDSEAFF.